Sequencing of this T cell receptor beta chain was carried out in a study of human T cells and chemical hapten exposure. The V gene's germline CDR1 is DFQATT and CDR2 SNEGSKA (reference sequence). CDR3 size: 12 residues. Notes on this clonotype: Germline and junction disagree at one end, which may indicate a read error.

TCRdb processed the RACE reads anew with MiXCR; each CDR3 protein has one entry. The sample carries under 200,000 distinct CDR3 sequences, around 30% recorded once. As for time point: patch test 3, about 24 weeks after DPC sensitization. Treatment defined: therapeutic diphenylcyclopropenone sensitization with weekly scalp DPC. Material: whole blood, obtained in connection with sensitization to the hapten diphenylcyclopropenone (DPC). This chain joins TRBV20-1 and TRBJ2-5; D gene unclear. The source is a woman aged 18-29 years with alopecia areata. Some clones in this sample may be carry-over from other donors' samples. The CDR3 reads CSARSVEKTQYF. Here the CDR3 DNA reads TGCAGCGCTAGATCGGTAGAGAAGACCCAGTACTTC.